The 11 T cell receptor beta chains below come from one sample, sequenced in a study of Graves' ophthalmopathy and Graves' hyperthyroidism (dated by TCRdb to between 2017 and 2018). Sequencing relied on an Illumina HiSeq 2000. TCR beta CDR3 regions were amplified from RNA transcripts for repertoire sequencing. The first round of RT-PCR was done with HTBI primers and the Qiagen OneStep RT-PCR kit, and was followed by a second round of multiplex PCR, then size selection and purification. TCRdb reran the public reads through fastp at Q25 and MiXCR, keeping productive beta chains. Rows matching on CDR3 protein sequence are summarized as one entry with the most common DNA and genes. For this sample the table gives about 550,000 distinct CDR3 sequences, of which roughly 40% were detected only once. The leading ten clones occupy about 4% of the sample. Sequencing used peripheral blood or thyroid tissue (not recorded which). These receptors all stem from an adult man with Graves' hyperthyroidism.

In this sample, this clonotype turned up many times. This chain uses TRBV6-2 or TRBV6-3 with TRBJ1-1; D is uncertain. This CDR3 comprises 13 residues. CDR1 and CDR2 (germline): MNHEY, SVGEGT. V was trimmed by 2 bases and J by 4 bases, leaving 8 bases between them. The CDR3 here is CASSYEWSTEAFF. For the CDR3, the DNA is TGTGCCAGCAGTTACGAATGGAGCACTGAAGCTTTCTTT.

On this clonotype itself: A much larger clone is a single base away; this may be a read error. V and J are TRBV7-9 and TRBJ2-2, with D unresolved. Per germline, CDR1 SEHNR and CDR2 FQNEAQ (reference sequence). The CDR3 runs to 14 residues. As DNA, the CDR3 is TGTGCCCGCAGCCCCCGGGCCTCCACCGGGGAGCTGTTTTTT. Protein: CARSPRASTGELFF.

V and J are TRBV9 and TRBJ1-6, with 9 bases aligning to TRBD1. The CDR3 extends over 17 amino acids. V trimming: 4 bases; J trimming: 5 bases; junction bases outside the gene matches: 10. Germline V gene sequence: CDR1 SGDLS, CDR2 YYNGEE. CDR3 bases: TGTGCCAGCAGCCTCTCGACAGGGGGAATTCATAATTCACCCCTCCACTTT. It translates to CASSLSTGGIHNSPLHF.

This clonotype was recorded many times. V usage is TRBV7-6 and J usage is TRBJ1-3; D ambiguous. V gave up 5 bases and J gave up 0 bases, with 8 bases separating them. The CDR3 totals 14 residues. Germline CDR1 reads SGHVS; CDR2 reads FNYEAQ. The chain's CDR3 is CASSERISGNTIYF. CDR3 sequence (DNA): TGTGCCAGCAGCGAGAGGATCTCTGGAAACACCATATATTTT.

This clonotype was observed a few times. V is TRBV12-3 or TRBV12-4 and J is TRBJ1-2; 7 bases are a match to TRBD1. This CDR3 is built from 13 residues. J lost 4 bases, V lost 6 bases, and 5 bases had no gene match. The CDR3 loop is CASRTGQSYGYTF. For the CDR3, the DNA is TGTGCCAGCAGGACGGGACAGAGCTATGGCTACACCTTC.

Comments on this clonotype: Sequence at one end of the junction differs from germline and may be a read error. V and J are TRBV29-1 and TRBJ2-6, with 14 bases fitting TRBD2. In germline, CDR1 is SQVTM, CDR2 ANQGSEA. There are 14 residues in the CDR3. CDR3 DNA sequence: TGCAGCGTTGAGACTAGCGGGGGGGCCTACGTCCTGACTTTC. It translates to CSVETSGGAYVLTF.

This clonotype was recorded many times. The V gene is TRBV10-2, the J gene TRBJ1-4; D perhaps matches TRBD1 (5 bases). Trimming shortened V by 3 bases and J by 3 bases, and 14 bases separated the two germline ends. Germline V gene data show CDR1 as WSHSY and CDR2 as SAAADI. The CDR3 length is 16 residues. The CDR3 loop is CASSDSNRWSNEKLFF. The DNA for the CDR3 is TGCGCCAGCAGTGACTCCAACAGGTGGTCTAATGAAAAACTGTTTTTT.

CDR3 residues: CASSLFGGRAYNEQYF. CDR3 nucleotides: TGTGCCAGCAGCTTATTTGGCGGGAGGGCCTACAATGAGCAGTACTTC. The chain has TRBV7-3 and TRBJ2-7, with 9 bases lining up with TRBD2. V lost 2 bases to trimming and J lost 7 bases; unmatched junction nucleotides: 12. The CDR3 loop spans 16 amino acids. Germline V gives CDR1 SGHTA, CDR2 FQGTGA. The variable domain in full, with the rest retrieved from reference TRBV7-3 and TRBJ2-7, is GAGVSQTPSNKVTEKGKYVELRCDPISGHTALYWYRQSLGQGPEFLIYFQGTGAADDSGLPNDRFFAVRPEGSVSTLKIQRTERGDSAVYLCASSLFGGRAYNEQYFGPGTRLTVT.

The chain employs TRBV2 and TRBJ2-5; no clear D gene. V was shortened by 6 bases and J by 1 base, with 9 bases between the two germline ends. Per the germline V gene, CDR1 is SNHLY and CDR2 is FYNNEI. The CDR3 sequence is 13 residues long. CDR3 in DNA: TGTGCCAGCAGGCCTACAATCCAAGAGACCCAGTACTTC. This gives the protein CASRPTIQETQYF.

This clonotype occurred many times. The rearrangement joins TRBV11-2 to TRBJ2-7; D is ambiguous. V lost 1 base and J 7 bases, leaving 5 bases between the germline ends. CDR1 SGHAT and CDR2 FQNNGV come from the germline V gene. This CDR3 contains 11 residues. CDR3 in DNA: TGTGCCAGCAGCTTAGGAATTGAGCAGTACTTC. As protein: CASSLGIEQYF.

This clonotype came up a few times. The J gene is TRBJ2-2, the V gene TRBV6-5, with TRBD1 matching over 8 bases. Trimming cost V 7 bases and J 6 bases; bases outside gene matches: 7. The CDR3 loop spans 14 amino acids. CDR1 is MNHEY, CDR2 SVGAGI, per germline. CDR3 coding DNA: TGTGCCAGCAAACCGACAGGGGTTGCCGGGGAGCTGTTTTTT. Protein product: CASKPTGVAGELFF.